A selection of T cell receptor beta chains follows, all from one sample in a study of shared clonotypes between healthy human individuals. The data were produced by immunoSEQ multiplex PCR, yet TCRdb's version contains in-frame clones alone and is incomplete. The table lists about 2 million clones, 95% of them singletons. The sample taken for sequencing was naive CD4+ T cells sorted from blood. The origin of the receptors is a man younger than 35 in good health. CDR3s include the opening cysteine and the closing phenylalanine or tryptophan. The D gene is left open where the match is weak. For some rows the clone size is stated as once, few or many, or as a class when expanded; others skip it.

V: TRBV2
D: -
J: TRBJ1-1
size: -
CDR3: CASSERGNTEAFF
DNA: TGTGCCAGCAGTGAAAGGGGGAACACTGAAGCTTTCTTT

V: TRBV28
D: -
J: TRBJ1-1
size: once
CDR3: CASRPHPNTEAFF
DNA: TGTGCCAGCAGACCTCACCCGAACACTGAAGCTTTCTTT

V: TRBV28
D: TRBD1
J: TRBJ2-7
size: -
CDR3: CASRTGQGGYEQYF
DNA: TGTGCCAGCAGAACGGGACAGGGTGGCTACGAGCAGTACTTC

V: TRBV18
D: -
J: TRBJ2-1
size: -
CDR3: CASSPQVGPSYNEQFF
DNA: TGTGCCAGCTCACCCCAGGTAGGGCCTTCCTACAATGAGCAGTTCTTC

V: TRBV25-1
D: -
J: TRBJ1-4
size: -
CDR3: CASRASGGTNEKLFF
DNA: TGTGCCAGCAGGGCATCCGGCGGAACGAATGAAAAACTGTTTTTT

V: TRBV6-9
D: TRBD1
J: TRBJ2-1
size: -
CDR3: CASSPDRGRIKPYNEQFF
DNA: TGTGCCAGCAGTCCCGACAGGGGGCGAATAAAGCCCTACAATGAGCAGTTCTTC

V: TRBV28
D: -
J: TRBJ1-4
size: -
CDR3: CASSAGGTDEKLFF
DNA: TGTGCCAGCAGTGCTGGGGGGACGGATGAAAAACTGTTTTTT

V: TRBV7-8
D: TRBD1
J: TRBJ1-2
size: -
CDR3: CASSPVPGQGAFGYTF
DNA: TGTGCCAGCAGCCCAGTCCCGGGACAGGGGGCGTTTGGCTACACCTTC

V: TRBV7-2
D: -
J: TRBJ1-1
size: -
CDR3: CASSQSTGVGTEAFF
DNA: TGTGCCAGCAGCCAGTCCACGGGGGTCGGGACTGAAGCTTTCTTT

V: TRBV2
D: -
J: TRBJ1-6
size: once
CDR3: CASSEVNSYNSPLHF
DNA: TGTGCCAGCAGTGAAGTAAACTCCTATAATTCACCCCTCCACTTT

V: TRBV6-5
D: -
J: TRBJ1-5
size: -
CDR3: CASKGGEAQHF
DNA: TGTGCCAGCAAGGGGGGCGAGGCCCAGCATTTT